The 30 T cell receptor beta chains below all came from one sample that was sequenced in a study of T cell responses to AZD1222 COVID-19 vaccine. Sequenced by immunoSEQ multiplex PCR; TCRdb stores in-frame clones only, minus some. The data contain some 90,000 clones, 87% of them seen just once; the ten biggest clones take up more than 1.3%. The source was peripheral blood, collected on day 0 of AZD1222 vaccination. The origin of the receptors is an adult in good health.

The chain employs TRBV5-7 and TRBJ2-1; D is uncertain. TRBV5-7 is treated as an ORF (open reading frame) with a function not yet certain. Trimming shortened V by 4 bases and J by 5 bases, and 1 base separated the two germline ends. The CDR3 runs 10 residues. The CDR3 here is CASSNNEQFF. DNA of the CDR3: TGTGCCAGCAGCAACAATGAGCAGTTCTTC.

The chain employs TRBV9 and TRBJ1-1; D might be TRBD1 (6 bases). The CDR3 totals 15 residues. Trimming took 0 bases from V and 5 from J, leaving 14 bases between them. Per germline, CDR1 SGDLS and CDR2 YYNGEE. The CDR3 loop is CASSVGSGGRTEAFF. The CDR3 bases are TGTGCCAGCAGCGTAGGCTCGGGGGGGCGAACTGAAGCTTTCTTT. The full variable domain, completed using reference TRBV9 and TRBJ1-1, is DSGVTQTPKHLITATGQRVTLRCSPRSGDLSVYWYQQSLDQGLQFLIQYYNGEERAKGNILERFSAQQFPDLHSELNLSSLELGDSALYFCASSVGSGGRTEAFFGQGTRLTVV.

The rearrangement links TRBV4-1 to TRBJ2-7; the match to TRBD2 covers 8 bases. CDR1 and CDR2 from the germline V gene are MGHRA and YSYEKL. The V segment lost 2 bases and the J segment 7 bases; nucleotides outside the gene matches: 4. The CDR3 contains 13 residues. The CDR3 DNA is TGCGCCAGCAGCCAACCTAGCGGGCGGGAGCAGTACTTC. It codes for CASSQPSGREQYF.

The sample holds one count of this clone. The CDR3 is CASSDPPVRGTLGEQYF. The CDR3 coding sequence is TGCGCCAGCAGTGACCCCCCGGTCAGGGGAACCCTAGGAGAGCAGTACTTC. The chain combines TRBV10-1 with TRBJ2-7; tentatively, D is TRBD1 (6 bases). CDR1 and CDR2 from the germline V gene are WNHNN and SYGVQD (reference sequence). Deletions cut 3 bases from V and 7 bases from J, with 25 bases between. The CDR3 runs 17 residues.

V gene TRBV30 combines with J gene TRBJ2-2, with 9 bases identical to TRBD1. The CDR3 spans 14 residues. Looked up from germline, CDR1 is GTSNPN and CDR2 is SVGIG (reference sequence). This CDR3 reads CARTGGSITGELFF. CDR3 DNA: TGTGCTCGAACAGGGGGCTCGATCACCGGGGAGCTGTTTTTT.

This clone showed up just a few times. CDR3 bases: TGTGCCAGCAGCCCCCAGGGGCAGGCTGGTTCACCCCTCCACTTT. Translation: CASSPQGQAGSPLHF. This chain links TRBV9 with TRBJ1-6; D is possibly TRBD1 (6 bases). This CDR3 contains 15 residues. Germline values: CDR1 SGDLS, CDR2 YYNGEE. Trimming left V 4 bases short and J 9 bases short, with 17 bases between. Supplemented by reference TRBV9 and TRBJ1-6, the full variable domain reads DSGVTQTPKHLITATGQRVTLRCSPRSGDLSVYWYQQSLDQGLQFLIQYYNGEERAKGNILERFSAQQFPDLHSELNLSSLELGDSALYFCASSPQGQAGSPLHFGNGTRLTVT.

The CDR3 reads CAWSPWGFSGQSTDTQYF. The CDR3 DNA sequence: TGTGCCTGGAGCCCTTGGGGCTTTTCTGGACAGAGCACAGATACGCAGTATTTT. The rearrangement uses TRBV30 and TRBJ2-3, with a tentative D call TRBD1 (6 bases). Germline V gene lookup returns CDR1 GTSNPN and CDR2 SVGIG (reference sequence). The CDR3 covers 18 residues. Trimming shortened V by 3 bases and J by 0 bases, and 22 bases separated the two germline ends. Full variable domain (missing parts from reference TRBV30 and TRBJ2-3): SQTIHQWPATLVQPVGSPLSLECTVEGTSNPNLYWYRQAAGRGLQLLFYSVGIGQISSEVPQNLSASRPQDRQFILSSKKLLLSDSGFYLCAWSPWGFSGQSTDTQYFGPGTRLTVL.

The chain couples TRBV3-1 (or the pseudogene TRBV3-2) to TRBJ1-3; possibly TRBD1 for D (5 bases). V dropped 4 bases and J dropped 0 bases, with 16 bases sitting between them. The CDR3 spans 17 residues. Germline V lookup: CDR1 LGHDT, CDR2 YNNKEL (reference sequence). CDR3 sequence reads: CASSPTRGVSSGNTIYF. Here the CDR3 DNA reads TGTGCCAGCAGCCCTACACGGGGGGTAAGCTCTGGAAACACCATATATTTT.

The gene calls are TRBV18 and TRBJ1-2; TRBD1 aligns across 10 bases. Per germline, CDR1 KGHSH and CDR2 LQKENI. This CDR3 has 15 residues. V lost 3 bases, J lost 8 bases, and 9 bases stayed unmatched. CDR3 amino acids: CASSPADRGTTGYTF. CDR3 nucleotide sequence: TGTGCCAGCTCACCGGCGGACAGGGGGACGACCGGCTACACCTTC.

The CDR3 spells CASSRGLAGGAYEQYF. The CDR3 coding sequence is TGTGCCAGCAGTCGGGGACTAGCGGGAGGCGCCTACGAGCAGTACTTC. The V and J genes are TRBV6-6 and TRBJ2-7, with 15 nucleotides matching TRBD2. CDR1 is MNHNY and CDR2 is SVGAGI in the germline V gene (reference sequence). The V gene end was trimmed by 5 bases and the J gene end by 2 bases; junction bases not matched to a gene: 4. The CDR3 has 16 amino acids.

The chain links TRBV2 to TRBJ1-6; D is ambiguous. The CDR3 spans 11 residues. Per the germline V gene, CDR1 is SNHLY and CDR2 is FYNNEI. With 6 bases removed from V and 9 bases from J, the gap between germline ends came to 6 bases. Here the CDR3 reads CASRKGSPLHF. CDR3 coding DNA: TGTGCCAGCAGGAAGGGTTCACCCCTCCACTTT.

This chain's CDR3 is CASSPSWTAGRGNTIYF. The CDR3 nucleotides are TGTGCCAGCAGTCCCAGTTGGACAGCCGGCAGGGGGAACACCATATATTTT. The V call is TRBV27, the J call TRBJ1-3; the match to TRBD1 covers 7 bases. The CDR3 has 17 amino acids. The V and J ends lost 5 bases and 7 bases, in that order; junction bases with no gene match: 17. The germline CDR1 and CDR2 sequences are MNHEY and SMNVEV (reference sequence).

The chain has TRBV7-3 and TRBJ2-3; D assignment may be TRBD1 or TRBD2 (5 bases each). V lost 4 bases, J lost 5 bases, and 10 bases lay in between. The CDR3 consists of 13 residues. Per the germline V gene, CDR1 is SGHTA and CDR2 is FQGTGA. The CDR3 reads CASSSRDGDTQYF. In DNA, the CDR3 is TGTGCCAGCAGCTCCCGGGACGGAGATACGCAGTATTTT. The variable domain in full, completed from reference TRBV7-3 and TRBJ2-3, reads GAGVSQTPSNKVTEKGKYVELRCDPISGHTALYWYRQSLGQGPEFLIYFQGTGAADDSGLPNDRFFAVRPEGSVSTLKIQRTERGDSAVYLCASSSRDGDTQYFGPGTRLTVL.

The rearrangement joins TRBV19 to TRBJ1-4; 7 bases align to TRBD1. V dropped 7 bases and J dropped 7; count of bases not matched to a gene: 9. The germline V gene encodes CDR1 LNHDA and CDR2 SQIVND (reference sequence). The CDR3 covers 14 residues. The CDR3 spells CASTDVRGPEKLFF. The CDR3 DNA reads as TGTGCCAGTACCGACGTGAGGGGGCCTGAAAAACTGTTTTTT.

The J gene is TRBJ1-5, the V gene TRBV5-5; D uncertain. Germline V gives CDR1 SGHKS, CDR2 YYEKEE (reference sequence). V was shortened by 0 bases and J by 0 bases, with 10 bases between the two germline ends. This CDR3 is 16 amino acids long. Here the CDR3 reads CASSLEVGYSNQPQHF. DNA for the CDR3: TGTGCCAGCAGCTTGGAAGTCGGATATAGCAATCAGCCCCAGCATTTT.

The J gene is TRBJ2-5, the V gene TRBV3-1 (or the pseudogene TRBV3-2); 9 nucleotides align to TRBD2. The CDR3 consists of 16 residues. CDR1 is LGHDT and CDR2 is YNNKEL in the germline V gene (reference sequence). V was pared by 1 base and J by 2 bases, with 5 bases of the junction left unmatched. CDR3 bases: TGTGCCAGCAGCCAAGGACTCACTAGCGGGCAAGAGACCCAGTACTTC. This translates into CASSQGLTSGQETQYF.

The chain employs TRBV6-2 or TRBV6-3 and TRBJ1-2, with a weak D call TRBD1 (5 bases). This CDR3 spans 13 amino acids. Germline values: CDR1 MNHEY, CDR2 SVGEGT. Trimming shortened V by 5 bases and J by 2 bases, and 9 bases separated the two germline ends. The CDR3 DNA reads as TGTGCCAGCAGTCCCCGGGACAACTATGGCTACACCTTC. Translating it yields CASSPRDNYGYTF.

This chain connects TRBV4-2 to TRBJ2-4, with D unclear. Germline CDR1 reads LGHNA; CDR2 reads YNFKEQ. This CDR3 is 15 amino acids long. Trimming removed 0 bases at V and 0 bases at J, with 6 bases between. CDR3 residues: CASSQDQLAKNIQYF. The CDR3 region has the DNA TGTGCCAGCAGCCAAGATCAACTAGCCAAAAACATTCAGTACTTC.

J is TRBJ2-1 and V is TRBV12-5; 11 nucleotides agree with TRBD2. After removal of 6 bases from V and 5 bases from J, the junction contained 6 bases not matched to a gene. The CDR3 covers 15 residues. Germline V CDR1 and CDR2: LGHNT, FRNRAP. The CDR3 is CASGLGTSGNNEQFF. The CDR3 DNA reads TGTGCTAGTGGCCTTGGGACTAGCGGAAACAATGAGCAGTTCTTC.

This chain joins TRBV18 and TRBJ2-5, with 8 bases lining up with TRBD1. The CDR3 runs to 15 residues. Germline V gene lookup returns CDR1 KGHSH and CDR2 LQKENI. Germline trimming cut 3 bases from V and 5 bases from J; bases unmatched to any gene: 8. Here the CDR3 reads CASSPRQGARETQYF. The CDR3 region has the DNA TGTGCCAGCTCACCTCGTCAGGGGGCTCGGGAGACCCAGTACTTC.

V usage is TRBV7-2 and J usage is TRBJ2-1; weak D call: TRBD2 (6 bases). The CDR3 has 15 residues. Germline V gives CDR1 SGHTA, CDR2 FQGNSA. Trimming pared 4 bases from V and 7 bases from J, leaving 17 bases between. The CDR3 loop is CASSSNRVGGNEQFF. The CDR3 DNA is TGTGCCAGCAGCTCAAACCGGGTTGGGGGGAATGAGCAGTTCTTC.

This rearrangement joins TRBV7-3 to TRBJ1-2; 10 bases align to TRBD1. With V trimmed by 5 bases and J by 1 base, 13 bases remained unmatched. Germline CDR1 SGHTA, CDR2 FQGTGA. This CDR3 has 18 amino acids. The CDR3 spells CASSRTGGGTGVNYGYTF. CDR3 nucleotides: TGTGCCAGCAGCCGCACCGGGGGTGGGACAGGGGTTAACTATGGCTACACCTTC.

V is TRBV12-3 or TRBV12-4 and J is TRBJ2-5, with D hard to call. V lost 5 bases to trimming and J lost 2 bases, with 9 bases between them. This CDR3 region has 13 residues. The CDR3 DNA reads TGTGCCAGCAGTATCGACTGGCAAGAGACCCAGTACTTC. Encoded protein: CASSIDWQETQYF.

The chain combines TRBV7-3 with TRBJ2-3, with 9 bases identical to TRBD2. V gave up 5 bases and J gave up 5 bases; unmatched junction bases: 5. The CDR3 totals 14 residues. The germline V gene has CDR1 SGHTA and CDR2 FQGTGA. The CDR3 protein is CASSPGTSLDTQYF. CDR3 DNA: TGTGCCAGCAGCCCCGGGACTAGCCTAGATACGCAGTATTTT. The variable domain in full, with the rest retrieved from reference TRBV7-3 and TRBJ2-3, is GAGVSQTPSNKVTEKGKYVELRCDPISGHTALYWYRQSLGQGPEFLIYFQGTGAADDSGLPNDRFFAVRPEGSVSTLKIQRTERGDSAVYLCASSPGTSLDTQYFGPGTRLTVL.

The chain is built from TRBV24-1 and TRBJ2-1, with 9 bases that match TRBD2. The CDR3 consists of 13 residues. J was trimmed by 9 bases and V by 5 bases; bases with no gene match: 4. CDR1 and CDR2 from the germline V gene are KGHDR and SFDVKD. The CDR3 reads CATSASGRPEQFF. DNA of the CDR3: TGTGCCACCAGTGCAAGCGGGAGGCCTGAGCAGTTCTTC.

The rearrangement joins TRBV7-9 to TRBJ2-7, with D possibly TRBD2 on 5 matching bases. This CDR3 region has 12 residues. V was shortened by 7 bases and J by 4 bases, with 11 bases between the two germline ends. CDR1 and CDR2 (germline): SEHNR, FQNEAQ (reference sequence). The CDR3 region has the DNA TGTGCCAGCAAGGCGGGTGGGTACGAGCAGTACTTC. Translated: CASKAGGYEQYF.

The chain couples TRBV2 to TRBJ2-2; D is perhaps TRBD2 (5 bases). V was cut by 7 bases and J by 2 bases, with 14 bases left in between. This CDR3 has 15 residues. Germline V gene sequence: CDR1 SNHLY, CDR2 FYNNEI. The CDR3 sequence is CASKAERQNTGELFF. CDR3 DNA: TGTGCCAGCAAAGCGGAAAGGCAAAACACCGGGGAGCTGTTTTTT. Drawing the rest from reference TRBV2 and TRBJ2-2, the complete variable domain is EPEVTQTPSHQVTQMGQEVILRCVPISNHLYFYWYRQILGQKVEFLVSFYNNEISEKSEIFDDQFSVERPDGSNFTLKIRSTKLEDSAMYFCASKAERQNTGELFFGEGSRLTVL.

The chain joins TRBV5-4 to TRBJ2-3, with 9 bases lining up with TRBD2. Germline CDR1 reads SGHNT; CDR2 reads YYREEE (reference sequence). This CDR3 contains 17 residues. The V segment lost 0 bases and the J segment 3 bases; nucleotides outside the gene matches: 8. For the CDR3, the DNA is TGTGCCAGCAGCTTGGAGGGTAGCGGGAGATCGACAGATACGCAGTATTTT. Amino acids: CASSLEGSGRSTDTQYF.

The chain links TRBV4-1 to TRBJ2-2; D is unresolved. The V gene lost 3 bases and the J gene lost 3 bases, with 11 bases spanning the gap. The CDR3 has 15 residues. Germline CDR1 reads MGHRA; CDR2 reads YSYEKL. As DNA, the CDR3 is TGCGCCAGCAGCCAGGTCGCCACGGACACCGGGGAGCTGTTTTTT. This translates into CASSQVATDTGELFF.

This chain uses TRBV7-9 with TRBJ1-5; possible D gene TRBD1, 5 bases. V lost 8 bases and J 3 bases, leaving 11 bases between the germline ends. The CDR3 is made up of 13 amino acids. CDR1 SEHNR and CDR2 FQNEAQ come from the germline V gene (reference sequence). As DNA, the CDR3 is TGTGCCAGCGGACGGGGGGACAATCAGCCCCAGCATTTT. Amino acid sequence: CASGRGDNQPQHF.